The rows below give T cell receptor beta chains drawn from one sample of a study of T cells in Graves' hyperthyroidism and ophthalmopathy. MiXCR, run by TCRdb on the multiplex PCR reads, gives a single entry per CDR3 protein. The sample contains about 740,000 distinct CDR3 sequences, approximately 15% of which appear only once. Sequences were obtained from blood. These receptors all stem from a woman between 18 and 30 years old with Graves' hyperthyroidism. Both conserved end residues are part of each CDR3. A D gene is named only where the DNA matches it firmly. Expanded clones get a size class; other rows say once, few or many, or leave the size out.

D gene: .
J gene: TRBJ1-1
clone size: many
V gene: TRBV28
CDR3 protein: CASSLESGRGMNTEAFF
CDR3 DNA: TGTGCCAGCAGTTTGGAGTCAGGGAGGGGGATGAACACTGAAGCTTTCTTT

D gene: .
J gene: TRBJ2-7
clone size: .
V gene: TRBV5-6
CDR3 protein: CASSLGHPGEQYF
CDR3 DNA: TGTGCCAGCAGCTTGGGGCACCCTGGGGAGCAGTACTTC

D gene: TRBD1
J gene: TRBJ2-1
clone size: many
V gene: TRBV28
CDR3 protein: CASSLMMTGNEQFF
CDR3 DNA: TGTGCCAGCAGTTTAATGATGACAGGGAATGAGCAGTTCTTC

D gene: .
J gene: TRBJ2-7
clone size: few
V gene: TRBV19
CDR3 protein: CASRGPDEQYF
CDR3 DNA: TGTGCCAGTAGAGGGCCCGACGAGCAGTACTTC

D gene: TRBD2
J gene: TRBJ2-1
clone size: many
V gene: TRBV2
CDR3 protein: CASRTGLAGGPNEQFF
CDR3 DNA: TGTGCCAGCAGGACGGGACTAGCGGGAGGGCCGAATGAGCAGTTCTTC

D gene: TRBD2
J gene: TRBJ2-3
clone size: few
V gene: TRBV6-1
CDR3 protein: CASSEATGGPYTQYF
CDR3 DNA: TGTGCCAGCAGTGAAGCGACGGGAGGGCCTTATACGCAGTATTTT

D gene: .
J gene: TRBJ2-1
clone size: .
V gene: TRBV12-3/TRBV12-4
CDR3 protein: CASGAAWGRGGFEQFF
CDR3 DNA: TGTGCCAGCGGCGCGGCCTGGGGTCGAGGGGGGTTCGAGCAGTTCTTC

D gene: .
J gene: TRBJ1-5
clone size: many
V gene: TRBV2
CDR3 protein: CASSSDSQLGQPQHF
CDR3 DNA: TGTGCCAGCAGCTCGGACAGCCAGTTGGGTCAGCCCCAGCATTTT

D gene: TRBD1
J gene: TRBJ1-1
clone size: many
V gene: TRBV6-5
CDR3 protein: CASSYSGTGGYTEAFF
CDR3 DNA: TGTGCCAGCAGTTACTCCGGGACAGGGGGCTACACTGAAGCTTTCTTT

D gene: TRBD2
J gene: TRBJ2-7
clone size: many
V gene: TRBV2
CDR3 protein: CATVESGGRDDEQYF
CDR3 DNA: TGTGCCACCGTTGAGTCGGGAGGGAGGGACGACGAGCAGTACTTC

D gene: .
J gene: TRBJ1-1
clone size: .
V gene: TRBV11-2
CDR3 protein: CASSPWPRMNTEAFF
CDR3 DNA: TGTGCCAGCAGCCCCTGGCCCCGCATGAACACTGAAGCTTTCTTT

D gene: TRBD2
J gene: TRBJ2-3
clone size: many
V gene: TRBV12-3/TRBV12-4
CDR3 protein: CASSFYSGGTDTQYF
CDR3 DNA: TGTGCCAGCAGTTTCTATAGCGGGGGCACAGATACGCAGTATTTT

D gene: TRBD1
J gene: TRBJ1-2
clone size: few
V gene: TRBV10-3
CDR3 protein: CAISSGQGLYGYTF
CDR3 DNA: TGTGCCATCAGTTCGGGACAGGGACTCTATGGCTACACCTTC

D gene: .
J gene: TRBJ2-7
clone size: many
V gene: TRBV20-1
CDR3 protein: CSARGLMYDASYEQYF
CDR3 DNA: TGCAGTGCTAGGGGGCTAATGTATGACGCTTCCTACGAGCAGTACTTC

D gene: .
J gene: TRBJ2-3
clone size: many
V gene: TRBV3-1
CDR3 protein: CASSQTEDTQYF
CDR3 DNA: TGTGCCAGCAGCCAGACTGAGGATACGCAGTATTTT

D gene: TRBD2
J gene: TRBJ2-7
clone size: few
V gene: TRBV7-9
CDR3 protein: CASSWGGSTYEQYF
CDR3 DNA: TGTGCCAGCAGCTGGGGCGGGAGTACCTACGAGCAGTACTTC

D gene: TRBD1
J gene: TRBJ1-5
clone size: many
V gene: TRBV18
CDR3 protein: CASSTGTVGQPQHF
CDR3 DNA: TGTGCCAGCTCAACCGGGACAGTAGGGCAGCCCCAGCATTTT

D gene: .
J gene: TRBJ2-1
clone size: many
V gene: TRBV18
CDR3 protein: CASSPMGASYNEQFF
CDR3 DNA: TGTGCCAGCTCACCTATGGGGGCCTCCTACAATGAGCAGTTCTTC

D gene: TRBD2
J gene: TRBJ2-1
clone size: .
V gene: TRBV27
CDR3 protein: CASSLLLAGAGEQFF
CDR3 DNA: TGTGCCAGCAGTTTGCTGCTAGCGGGAGCCGGTGAGCAGTTCTTC

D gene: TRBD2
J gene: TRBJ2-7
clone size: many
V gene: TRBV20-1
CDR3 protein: CSARLAGGPAGEQYF
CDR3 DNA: TGCAGTGCCAGACTAGCGGGAGGGCCTGCGGGCGAGCAGTACTTC

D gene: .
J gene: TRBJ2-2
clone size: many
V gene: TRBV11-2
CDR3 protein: CASSSPSGSEGELFF
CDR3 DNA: TGTGCCAGCAGCTCCCCAAGCGGTTCTGAGGGGGAGCTGTTTTTT

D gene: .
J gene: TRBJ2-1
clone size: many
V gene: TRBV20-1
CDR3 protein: CSARDPLAHSYNEQFF
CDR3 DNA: TGCAGTGCTAGAGACCCCCTAGCGCATTCCTACAATGAGCAGTTCTTC

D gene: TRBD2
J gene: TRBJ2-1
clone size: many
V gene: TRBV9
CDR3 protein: CASNTAGGPREQFF
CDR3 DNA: TGTGCCAGCAACACAGCGGGGGGGCCACGTGAGCAGTTCTTC

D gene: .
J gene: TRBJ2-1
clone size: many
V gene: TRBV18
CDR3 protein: CASSPPDLPYNEQFF
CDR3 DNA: TGTGCCAGCTCACCACCGGACTTACCCTACAATGAGCAGTTCTTC

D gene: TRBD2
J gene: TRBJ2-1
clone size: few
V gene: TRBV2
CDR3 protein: CASSDPSGRALRQFF
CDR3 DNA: TGTGCCAGCAGTGACCCTAGCGGGAGAGCTTTACGGCAGTTCTTC

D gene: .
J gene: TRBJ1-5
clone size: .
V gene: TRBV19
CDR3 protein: CATSVGGLQPQHF
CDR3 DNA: TGTGCCACCTCCGTGGGGGGCCTTCAGCCCCAGCATTTT

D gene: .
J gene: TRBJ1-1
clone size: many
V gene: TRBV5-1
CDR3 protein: CASSSPGVSLATEAFF
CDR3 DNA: TGCGCCAGCAGCTCTCCAGGGGTTTCGCTCGCCACTGAAGCTTTCTTT

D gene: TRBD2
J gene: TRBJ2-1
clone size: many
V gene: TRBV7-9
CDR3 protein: CASSLGTSSIVDHNEQFF
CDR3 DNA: TGTGCCAGCAGCTTGGGGACTAGTTCCATTGTGGACCACAATGAGCAGTTCTTC

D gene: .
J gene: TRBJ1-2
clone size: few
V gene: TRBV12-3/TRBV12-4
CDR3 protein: CASARGGTANYGYTF
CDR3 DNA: TGTGCCAGCGCCAGAGGAGGGACCGCTAACTATGGCTACACCTTC

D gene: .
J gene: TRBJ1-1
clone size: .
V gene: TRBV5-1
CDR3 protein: CASSLSRVATEAFF
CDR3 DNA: TGCGCCAGCAGCTTAAGCAGGGTTGCCACTGAAGCTTTCTTT

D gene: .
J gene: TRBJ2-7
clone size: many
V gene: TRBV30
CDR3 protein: CAWSVPGESSYEQYF
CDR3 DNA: TGTGCCTGGAGTGTACCAGGGGAGAGCTCCTACGAGCAGTACTTC

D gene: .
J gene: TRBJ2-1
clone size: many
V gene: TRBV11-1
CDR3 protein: CASSGHAMFNEQFF
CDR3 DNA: TGTGCCAGCAGCGGCCACGCTATGTTCAATGAGCAGTTCTTC

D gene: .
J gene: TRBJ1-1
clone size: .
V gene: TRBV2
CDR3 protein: CASTGHDMNTKAFF
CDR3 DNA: TGTGCCAGCACGGGACACGACATGAACACTAAAGCTTTCTTT

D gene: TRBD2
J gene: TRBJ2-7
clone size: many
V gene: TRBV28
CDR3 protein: CASSSPGLAGGSYEQYF
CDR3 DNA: TGTGCCAGCAGTAGCCCAGGACTAGCGGGAGGAAGCTACGAGCAGTACTTC

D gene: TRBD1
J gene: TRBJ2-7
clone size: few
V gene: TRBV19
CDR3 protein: CASSIPGQDTGRVQYF
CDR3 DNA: TGTGCCAGTAGTATCCCTGGACAGGACACTGGTCGGGTGCAGTACTTC

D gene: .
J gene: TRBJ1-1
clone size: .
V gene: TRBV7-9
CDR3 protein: CASSLGGSRAFF
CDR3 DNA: TGTGCCAGCAGCTTAGGGGGCAGCCGGGCTTTCTTT

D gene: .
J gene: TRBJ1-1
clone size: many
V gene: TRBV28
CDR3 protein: CASSLFRLTEAFF
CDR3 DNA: TGTGCCAGCAGTTTATTTCGTCTAACTGAAGCTTTCTTT

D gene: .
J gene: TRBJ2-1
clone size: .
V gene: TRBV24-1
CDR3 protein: CATSDPRRQGRYNEQFF
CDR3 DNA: TGTGCCACCAGTGACCCCAGAAGGCAGGGGCGGTACAATGAGCAGTTCTTC

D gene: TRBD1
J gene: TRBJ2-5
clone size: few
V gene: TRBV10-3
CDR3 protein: CAISAGTGETQYF
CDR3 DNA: TGTGCCATCAGCGCTGGGACAGGAGAGACCCAGTACTTC

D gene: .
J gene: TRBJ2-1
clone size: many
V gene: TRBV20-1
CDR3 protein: CSAPRGGNEQFF
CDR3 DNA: TGCAGTGCCCCCCGGGGTGGCAATGAGCAGTTCTTC

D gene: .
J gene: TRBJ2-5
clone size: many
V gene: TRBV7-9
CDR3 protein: CASSSGEGGGETQYF
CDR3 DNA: TGTGCCAGCAGCTCAGGGGAGGGGGGCGGTGAGACCCAGTACTTC

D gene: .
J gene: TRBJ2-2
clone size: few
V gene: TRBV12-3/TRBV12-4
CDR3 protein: CASTSEGRRELFF
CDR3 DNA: TGTGCCAGCACCTCCGAGGGACGACGGGAGCTGTTTTTT